A single sample is the source of the 19 T cell receptor beta chains below, sequenced in a study of shared clonotypes between healthy human individuals. The protocol was immunoSEQ multiplex PCR, while the TCRdb copy is restricted to in-frame clones and leaves out a portion. This sample yields 2 million to 2.5 million clones, of which approximately 90% are seen a single time; around 0.38% belongs to the top ten. The sample was naive CD4+ T cells from PBMCs. Documented subset: CD45RA+ positively selected. Receptors were obtained from a man aged 18 to 29 in good health. Some clones in this sample may be carry-over from other donors' samples.

The CDR3 DNA sequence: TGTGCCATCAGTGCGGATGTCAGCTCTGGAAACACCATATATTTT. Encoded protein: CAISADVSSGNTIYF. The chain employs TRBV10-3 and TRBJ1-3; no definite D call. This CDR3 contains 15 residues. The V gene's germline CDR1 is ENHRY and CDR2 SYGVKD. V was shortened by 4 bases and J by 0 bases, with 10 bases between the two germline ends.

The chain joins TRBV28 to TRBJ1-4; possibly TRBD1 for D (6 bases). The CDR3 contains 15 residues. Germline V CDR1 and CDR2: MDHEN, SYDVKM. Trimming took 7 bases from V and 7 from J, leaving 19 bases between them. The CDR3 reads CASIPAGGPFEKLFF. The CDR3 region has the DNA TGTGCCAGCATCCCAGCTGGGGGCCCATTTGAAAAACTGTTTTTT.

The V and J genes are TRBV7-2 and TRBJ2-5, with TRBD1 matching 8 bases. The CDR3 consists of 15 residues. Germline V gene sequence: CDR1 SGHTA, CDR2 FQGNSA. J was trimmed by 7 bases and V by 5 bases; bases with no gene match: 12. CDR3: CASSTRQGSGSTQYF. CDR3 coding DNA: TGTGCCAGCAGCACTCGACAGGGGTCCGGATCGACCCAGTACTTC.

Note on this clone: Other DNA sequences from this sample encode an identical CDR3 as well. V usage is TRBV7-9 and J usage is TRBJ2-7, with no clear D. The ends were cut back, 3 bases at V and 2 bases at J, with 8 bases in the middle. The CDR3 contains 13 residues. Germline V gives CDR1 SEHNR, CDR2 FQNEAQ (reference sequence). Written as DNA, the CDR3 is TGTGCCAGCAGCTTGGACGGTACCTACGAGCAGTACTTC. Amino acid sequence: CASSLDGTYEQYF.

This chain links TRBV18 with TRBJ2-7, with 7 bases identical to TRBD2. The CDR3 contains 14 residues. Germline assignment: CDR1 KGHSH and CDR2 LQKENI. Trimming removed 3 bases from V and 5 bases from J; junction bases left unmatched: 7. CDR3 loop: CASSPLAEGNEQYF. The CDR3 DNA follows: TGTGCCAGCTCACCCCTAGCGGAGGGTAACGAGCAGTACTTC.

This clone was counted once. The rearrangement uses TRBV29-1 and TRBJ2-1; TRBD2 matches at 11 bases. This CDR3 region has 16 residues. With 6 bases clipped from V and 9 bases from J, the junction kept 16 bases outside the gene matches. Germline V CDR1 and CDR2: SQVTM, ANQGSEA. The CDR3 DNA reads as TGCAGCGTCGAACCGGGACTAGCGGCAATCGGCGGTGAGCAGTTCTTC. It codes for CSVEPGLAAIGGEQFF.

The chain combines TRBV7-2 with TRBJ2-3; D might be TRBD1 or TRBD2, each matching 6 bases. The V gene's germline CDR1 is SGHTA and CDR2 FQGNSA. The V end lost 5 bases, the J end lost 6 bases, and 21 bases lay between the germline ends. The CDR3 runs to 16 residues. CDR3 bases: TGTGCCAGCAGCCAAGGGGGACTCTACCAGGCGGATACGCAGTATTTT. This sequence encodes CASSQGGLYQADTQYF.

The chain uses TRBV28 and TRBJ1-2, with D unclear. Germline V gene lookup returns CDR1 MDHEN and CDR2 SYDVKM. Trimming stripped 7 bases from V and 0 bases from J, with 12 bases between. The CDR3 loop spans 14 amino acids. The CDR3 nucleotides are TGTGCCAGCAAGTTGGGTCGTCCTAACTATGGCTACACCTTC. This encodes CASKLGRPNYGYTF.

The V call is TRBV6-1, the J call TRBJ1-5; D possibly corresponds to TRBD1 (5 bases). The CDR3 length is 15 residues. Trimming stripped 7 bases from V and 6 bases from J, with 19 bases between. Germline V lookup: CDR1 MNHNS, CDR2 SASEGT. The CDR3 sequence: CASTTQAGRGQPQHF. The CDR3 nucleotides are TGTGCCAGCACCACCCAGGCGGGGAGGGGTCAGCCCCAGCATTTT.

This clone showed up just once. In nucleotides, the CDR3 is TGCGCCAGCAGCTTGGAAATCTCTGGGGCCAACGTCCTGACTTTC. Its protein product is CASSLEISGANVLTF. The chain combines TRBV5-1 with TRBJ2-6; no reliable D call. CDR1 and CDR2 from the germline V gene are SGHRS and YFSETQ. Trimming cost V 0 bases and J 0 bases, with 4 bases left between them. The CDR3 spans 15 residues. Combining the CDR3 with reference TRBV5-1 and TRBJ2-6 gives the whole variable domain KAGVTQTPRYLIKTRGQQVTLSCSPISGHRSVSWYQQTPGQGLQFLFEYFSETQRNKGNFPGRFSGRQFSNSRSEMNVSTLELGDSALYLCASSLEISGANVLTFGAGSRLTVL.

The chain links TRBV9 to TRBJ2-5; tentatively, D is TRBD1 (5 bases). The CDR3 spans 13 residues. Germline loops: CDR1 SGDLS, CDR2 YYNGEE. V gave up 2 bases and J gave up 5 bases, with 10 bases separating them. The CDR3, as DNA: TGTGCCAGCAGCGTCCAGGGTAGGGAGACCCAGTACTTC. It encodes CASSVQGRETQYF.

The V call is TRBV6-5, the J call TRBJ2-7, with a possible D match to TRBD2 (6 bases). The CDR3 is 15 amino acids. The germline gives CDR1 MNHEY, CDR2 SVGAGI. V was shortened by 2 bases and J by 5 bases, with 16 bases between the two germline ends. The CDR3 nucleotides read TGTGCCAGCAGTTACGCGGGCGGGACTCTCCACGAGCAGTACTTC. Amino acid sequence: CASSYAGGTLHEQYF.

J is TRBJ2-7 and V is TRBV7-2; 7 bases agree with TRBD2. Germline V lookup: CDR1 SGHTA, CDR2 FQGNSA. After removal of 5 bases from V and 3 bases from J, the junction contained 7 bases not matched to a gene. The CDR3 contains 14 residues. The CDR3 DNA reads as TGTGCCAGCAGCAGCCGACTAGCCATCTACGAGCAGTACTTC. This encodes CASSSRLAIYEQYF.

The chain has TRBV7-9 and TRBJ1-2, with D unclear. The V gene's germline CDR1 is SEHNR and CDR2 FQNEAQ (reference sequence). Trimming pared 1 base from V and 5 bases from J, leaving 11 bases between. The CDR3 is 14 amino acids. The CDR3 is CASSLVRTEYGYTF. In nucleotides, the CDR3 is TGTGCCAGCAGCTTAGTTCGGACCGAGTATGGCTACACCTTC.

The rearrangement links TRBV27 to TRBJ2-7; 9 bases map to TRBD1. CDR1 is MNHEY and CDR2 is SMNVEV in the germline V gene (reference sequence). CDR3 length: 13 residues. J lost 4 bases, V lost 10 bases, and 8 bases had no gene match. Here the CDR3 reads CATTGQGRYEQYF. Here the CDR3 DNA reads TGTGCCACGACGGGACAGGGCAGGTACGAGCAGTACTTC.

This chain connects TRBV7-2 to TRBJ2-1; TRBD2 matches 14 bases. This CDR3 comprises 15 residues. Trimming cost V 9 bases and J 2 bases; bases outside gene matches: 3. Germline V gene lookup returns CDR1 SGHTA and CDR2 FQGNSA. The CDR3 reads CASRLAGGTYNEQFF. The CDR3, as DNA: TGTGCCAGTAGACTAGCGGGAGGGACCTACAATGAGCAGTTCTTC. The variable domain in full, with the rest retrieved from reference TRBV7-2 and TRBJ2-1, is GAGVSQSPSNKVTEKGKDVELRCDPISGHTALYWYRQSLGQGLEFLIYFQGNSAPDKSGLPSDRFSAERTGGSVSTLTIQRTQQEDSAVYLCASRLAGGTYNEQFFGPGTRLTVL.

The CDR3 DNA reads TGTGCCAGCAGTCCCCCCCGGGGGATTAGGCAGCCCCAGCATTTT. Translation gives CASSPPRGIRQPQHF. The chain joins TRBV28 to TRBJ1-5; D possibly corresponds to TRBD1 (5 bases). CDR1 is MDHEN, CDR2 SYDVKM, per germline. This CDR3 contains 15 residues. With 5 bases removed from V and 7 bases from J, the gap between germline ends came to 18 bases.

The chain employs TRBV4-1 and TRBJ2-2, with 9 bases identical to TRBD2. Germline CDR1 is MGHRA and CDR2 is YSYEKL. J lost 2 bases, V lost 4 bases, and 14 bases had no gene match. The CDR3 spans 19 residues. CDR3 nucleotides: TGCGCCAGCAGCCGAGGCGGGAGGGCCAGTTATAGCAACACCGGGGAGCTGTTTTTT. Encoded protein: CASSRGGRASYSNTGELFF.

The genes are TRBV19 and TRBJ1-5, with D tentatively TRBD1 (5 bases). This CDR3 contains 15 residues. From germline, CDR1 is LNHDA and CDR2 SQIVND (reference sequence). V shed 0 bases and J shed 1 base, with 7 bases lying between them. The CDR3 DNA reads TGTGCCAGTAGTATAGACAGGGCGAGCAATCAGCCCCAGCATTTT. Translating gives CASSIDRASNQPQHF.